This T cell receptor beta chain appears in the sequencing data of a study of blood T cell repertoires in COVID-19 (dated by TCRdb to 2018 to 2021). For the study in its entirety: Samples from collaborators originated in the United States, Italy and Spain and spanned both the acute and convalescent phases of COVID-19. The material from the prospective study consisted of cDNA or gDNA derived from T cells, B-cell-depleted T cells, or PBMCs. The dataset comprised deeply sampled blood TCRbeta repertoires from subjects exposed to, actively infected with, or recovered from COVID-19. The repertoires were released in a freely available public database meant as a resource for research on the immune response to SARS-CoV-2. Samples were obtained from the ongoing ImmuneRACE study (first 160 participants) and from over a thousand subjects provided by 6 global collaborators. A de-identified subject ID, COVID-19 status, age in years and sex were almost always included in the sample metadata. Where available, HLA class I and class II types were obtained from metadata supplied by the sample provider rather than from assay-based typing. The investigation overall reported the following: The amount of clinical and demographic metadata varied by source and participant and was provided uncurated.

About this clone itself: Its antigen is currently not known. No base qualities exist here, and no much larger clone lies one base off it.

Each collaborating institution followed its own protocols to collect whole blood in K2EDTA tubes. For TCRbeta analysis, collaborators shipped samples in one of three forms: frozen whole blood, isolated PBMCs, or DNA extracted from either of those sample types. TCRbeta CDR3 regions were amplified from genomic DNA using the immunoSEQ Assay, a bias-controlled multiplex PCR. The published analysis was carried out like this. Within the assay, amplification of reference gene primers was used to estimate how many nucleated cells each sample contained. To quantify the absolute abundance of each unique TCRbeta CDR3 rearrangement, sequence reads were collapsed and filtered. Productive Simpson clonality was computed per sample as the square root of Simpson's diversity index over productive rearrangements. TCRdb mirrors the immuneACCESS table, restricted to in-frame sequences. Some clones are absent from its copies; in checked studies, under half trace to an unresolved V gene, and the reason for the others is unknown. That table gives V, J and clone size, and the DNA gave D and trimming. Across this sample there are some 250,000 clones, with approximately 91% seen only once. The top ten clones comprise 0.65% to 0.8% of the sample.

CDR3 length: 14 amino acids, cysteine to phenylalanine. Only CDR3 DNA remains: 42 bases, in frame from the first base. The germline V end is reduced by 5 bases and the J end by 7 bases; junction bases left unmatched: 8. The germline V gene supplies CDR1 ENHRY and CDR2 SYGVKD. This chain joins TRBV10-3 to TRBJ1-2, with 9 bases matching TRBD1. Material: peripheral blood. This TCR came from a human donor in a cohort sampled during active COVID-19. The DNA reads as follows: TGTGCCATCAGTCCGGGACAGGGTTTTGGTGGCTACACCTTC. Its protein is CAISPGQGFGGYTF.